This TCR beta chain originates from a study of blood T cell repertoires in COVID-19. Study-wide background: There were acute and convalescent COVID-19 samples, and they came from the United States, Italy and Spain. PBMCs, B-cell-depleted T cells, or T cells were the source of the cDNA or gDNA that made up the material.

Per the original data handling: The assay estimated nucleated cells by amplifying reference gene primers. Clones were sequenced by immunoSEQ multiplex PCR, and TCRdb holds only the in-frame ones, with some missing. D and trimming come from the DNA, and the V and J calls and clone size come from that table. This table holds 210,000 or so clones, 84% found once. CDR3 length: 11 amino acids. From germline, CDR1 is DFQATT and CDR2 SNEGSKA (reference sequence). V dropped 3 bases and J dropped 6 bases, with 8 bases sitting between them. The Seattle site enrolled patients during active infection and followed them longitudinally.

This receptor was identified in an elderly woman with COVID-19, enrolled during active disease. The chain is built from TRBV20-1 and TRBJ1-1; no definite D call. The sequencing input was peripheral blood. DNA of the CDR3: TGCAGTGCTAGCACAGTCGCTGAAGCTTTCTTT. It codes for CSASTVAEAFF.